This T cell receptor beta chain came from a study of glioma-infiltrating T cells. This clonotype was detected only a few times. The antigen is not known. Using RNA template, CDR3s of TCR alpha and beta were amplified with iRepertoire arm-PCR. TCRdb independently ran MiXCR on the multiplex PCR reads; one entry per CDR3 protein. Here the sample spans approximately 110,000 distinct CDR3 sequences, around 23% being singletons. General study findings and limits: Non-neoplastic patients had below-expected tissue-blood divergence, while all gliomas exceeded expectation.

Sequenced sample: glioma tissue, nonneoplastic brain tissue, or PBMCs (not recorded which). The sequence came from a human donor with low-grade glioma or glioblastoma, undergoing nonglioma brain surgery, or in good health (not recorded which).

The CDR3 is CASSPPTGVYGYTF. The CDR3 DNA is TGTGCCAGCAGTCCCCCAACAGGTGTCTATGGCTACACCTTC. The chain uses TRBV12-3 or TRBV12-4 and TRBJ1-2; D perhaps matches TRBD1 (5 bases). The CDR3 has 14 amino acids. The germline V and J ends were trimmed by 5 bases and 4 bases, with 14 bases remaining between them.